This entry is about one T cell receptor beta chain. No antigen is known for it. The table came from immunoSEQ multiplex PCR; TCRdb's copy has only in-frame clones and leaves some out. This sample has fewer than 200,000 clones, with 75% to 90% found just once. From the approximately 120-subject validation cohort, which was separate from the roughly 690-subject first cohort, the donors were drawn. This specimen belongs to a study of cytomegalovirus exposure and HLA in healthy donors. Overall study context: The 95 to 150 validation repertoires used the same platform as the 500 to 700 first-cohort repertoires, a later analysis reported.

Study-level results: Cytomegalovirus status was reportedly diagnosed by the classifier with high sensitivity and specificity. In a later analysis, first-cohort TCR clusters were found to tend to co-occur in the 120 or so validation repertoires.

Germline CDR1 SGHNT, CDR2 YYREEE (reference sequence). Trimming took off 1 base at V and 7 bases at J, with 18 bases between the two ends. This CDR3 region has 15 residues. The specimen sequenced was PBMCs. The TCR comes from a woman under 30 in good health and CMV-seronegative. The chain joins TRBV5-4 to TRBJ2-7, with unresolved D. CDR3 protein: CASSLLPVSLGEQYF. CDR3 nucleotides: TGTGCCAGCAGCTTGTTACCGGTGTCCCTAGGAGAGCAGTACTTC.